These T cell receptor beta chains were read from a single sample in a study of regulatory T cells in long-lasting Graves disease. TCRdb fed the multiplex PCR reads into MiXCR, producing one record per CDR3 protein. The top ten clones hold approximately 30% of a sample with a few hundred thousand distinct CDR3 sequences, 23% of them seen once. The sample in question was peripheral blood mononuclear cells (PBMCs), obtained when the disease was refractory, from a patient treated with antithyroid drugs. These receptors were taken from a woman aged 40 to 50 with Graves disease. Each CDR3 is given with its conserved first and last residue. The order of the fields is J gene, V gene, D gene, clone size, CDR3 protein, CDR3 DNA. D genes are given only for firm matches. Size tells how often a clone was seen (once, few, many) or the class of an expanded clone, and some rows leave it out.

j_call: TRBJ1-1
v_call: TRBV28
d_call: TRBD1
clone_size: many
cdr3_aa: CASSPLTGARTEAFF
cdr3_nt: TGTGCCAGCAGCCCCTTGACAGGGGCGAGGACTGAAGCTTTCTTT

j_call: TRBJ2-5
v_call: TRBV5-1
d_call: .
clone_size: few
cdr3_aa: CASRLPPQETQYF
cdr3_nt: TGCGCCAGCCGACTCCCACCGCAAGAGACCCAGTACTTC

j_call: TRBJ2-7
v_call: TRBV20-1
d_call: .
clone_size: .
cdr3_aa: CSASLPGVGEQYF
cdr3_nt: TGCAGTGCTAGCCTCCCCGGAGTGGGCGAGCAGTACTTC

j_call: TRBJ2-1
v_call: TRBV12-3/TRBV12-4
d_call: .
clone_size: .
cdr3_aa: CASSLAGEVEQFF
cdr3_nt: TGTGCCAGCAGTTTAGCGGGAGAGGTTGAGCAGTTCTTC

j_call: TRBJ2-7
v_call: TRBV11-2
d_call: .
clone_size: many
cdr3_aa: CASSLLRVRDGRGDYEQYF
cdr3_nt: TGTGCCAGCAGCTTACTTCGGGTCAGGGACGGACGGGGTGACTACGAGCAGTACTTC

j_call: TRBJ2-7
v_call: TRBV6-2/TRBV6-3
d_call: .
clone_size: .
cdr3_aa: CASSEGAGRPYEQYF
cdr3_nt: TGTGCCAGCAGTGAAGGGGCCGGGAGACCTTACGAGCAGTACTTC

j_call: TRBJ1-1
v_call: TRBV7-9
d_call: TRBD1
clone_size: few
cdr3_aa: CASSLVATGGSEAFF
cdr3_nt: TGTGCCAGCAGCTTAGTGGCGACAGGGGGATCTGAAGCTTTCTTT

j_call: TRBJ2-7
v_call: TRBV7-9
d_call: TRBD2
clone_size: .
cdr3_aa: CASSPVAGGSEQYF
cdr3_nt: TGTGCCAGCAGCCCCGTAGCGGGAGGCTCCGAGCAGTACTTC

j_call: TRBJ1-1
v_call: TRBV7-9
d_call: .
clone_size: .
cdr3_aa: CASSLLGIEAFF
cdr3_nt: TGTGCCAGCAGCTTGCTGGGGATTGAAGCTTTCTTT

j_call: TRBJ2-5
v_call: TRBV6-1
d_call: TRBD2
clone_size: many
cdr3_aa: CASRRRVAGYQETQYF
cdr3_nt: TGTGCCAGCAGACGCCGAGTAGCGGGTTACCAAGAGACCCAGTACTTC

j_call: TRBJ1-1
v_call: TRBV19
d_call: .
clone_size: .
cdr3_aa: CASSIDLGAVNTEAFF
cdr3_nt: TGTGCCAGTAGTATAGATCTTGGAGCAGTGAACACTGAAGCTTTCTTT

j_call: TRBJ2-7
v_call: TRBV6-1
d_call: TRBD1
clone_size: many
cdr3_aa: CASSTLGTGTSYEQYF
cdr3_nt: TGTGCCAGCAGTACTCTCGGGACAGGGACCTCCTACGAGCAGTACTTC

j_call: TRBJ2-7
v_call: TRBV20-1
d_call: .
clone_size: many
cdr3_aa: CSAGGRLSYEQYF
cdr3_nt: TGCAGTGCTGGAGGACGGCTCTCCTACGAGCAGTACTTC

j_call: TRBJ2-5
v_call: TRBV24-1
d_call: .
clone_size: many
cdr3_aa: CATGSIQGPQETQYF
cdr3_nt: TGTGCCACCGGATCAATTCAGGGACCCCAAGAGACCCAGTACTTC

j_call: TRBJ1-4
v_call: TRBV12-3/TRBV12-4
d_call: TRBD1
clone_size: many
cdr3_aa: CASSLVSGGGHEKLFF
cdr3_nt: TGTGCCAGCAGTTTAGTCTCAGGGGGCGGACATGAAAAACTGTTTTTT

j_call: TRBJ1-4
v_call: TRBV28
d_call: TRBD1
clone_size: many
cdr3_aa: CASSLGQGLSTNEKLFF
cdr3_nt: TGTGCCAGCAGCCTCGGACAGGGGCTTTCAACTAATGAAAAACTGTTTTTT

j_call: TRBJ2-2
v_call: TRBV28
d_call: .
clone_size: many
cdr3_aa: CASKTSINTGELFF
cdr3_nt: TGTGCCAGCAAAACAAGTATAAACACCGGGGAGCTGTTTTTT

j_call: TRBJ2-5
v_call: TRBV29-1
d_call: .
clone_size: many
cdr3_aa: CSVDPGAETQYF
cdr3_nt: TGCAGCGTTGACCCGGGTGCCGAGACCCAGTACTTC

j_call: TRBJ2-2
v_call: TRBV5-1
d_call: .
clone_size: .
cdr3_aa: CATLRGAVNTGELFF
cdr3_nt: TGCGCCACCCTAAGAGGAGCGGTTAACACCGGGGAGCTGTTTTTT

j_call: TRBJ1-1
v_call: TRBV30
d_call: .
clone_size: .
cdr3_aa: CAWKADSPTEAFF
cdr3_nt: TGTGCCTGGAAGGCGGACTCACCCACTGAAGCTTTCTTT

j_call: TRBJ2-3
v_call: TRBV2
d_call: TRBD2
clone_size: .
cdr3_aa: CASRSSSGLTDTQYF
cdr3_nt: TGTGCCAGCAGGTCTTCTAGCGGACTCACAGATACGCAGTATTTT

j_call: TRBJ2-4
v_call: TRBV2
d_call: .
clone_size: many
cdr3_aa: CASSEEIAETKNIQYF
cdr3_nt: TGTGCCAGCAGTGAAGAAATAGCGGAGACAAAAAACATTCAGTACTTC

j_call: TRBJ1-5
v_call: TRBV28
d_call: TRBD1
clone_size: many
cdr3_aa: CASKPPGQGGNQPQHF
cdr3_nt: TGTGCCAGCAAACCTCCCGGACAGGGCGGCAATCAGCCCCAGCATTTT

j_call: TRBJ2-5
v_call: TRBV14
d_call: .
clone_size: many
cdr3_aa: CASSQDRAGQYF
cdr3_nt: TGTGCCAGCAGCCAAGATAGGGCAGGGCAGTACTTC

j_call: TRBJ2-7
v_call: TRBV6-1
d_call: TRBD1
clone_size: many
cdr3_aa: CASTSQGARYEQYF
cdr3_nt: TGTGCCAGCACCTCCCAGGGGGCAAGATACGAGCAGTACTTC

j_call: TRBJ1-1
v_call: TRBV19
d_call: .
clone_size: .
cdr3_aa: CASSLGPREAFF
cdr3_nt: TGTGCCAGTAGTCTAGGTCCCAGGGAAGCTTTCTTT

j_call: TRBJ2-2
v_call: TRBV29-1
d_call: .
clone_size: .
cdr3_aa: CSVGLENTGELFF
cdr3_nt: TGCAGCGTGGGGCTGGAGAACACCGGGGAGCTGTTTTTT

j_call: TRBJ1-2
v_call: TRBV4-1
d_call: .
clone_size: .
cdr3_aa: CASSPTVRAYGYTF
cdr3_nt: TGCGCCAGCAGCCCCACTGTCAGGGCCTATGGCTACACCTTC

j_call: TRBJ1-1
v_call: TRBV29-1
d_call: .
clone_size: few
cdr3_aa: CSARDLGTEAFF
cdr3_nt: TGCAGCGCCCGGGACTTAGGCACTGAAGCTTTCTTT

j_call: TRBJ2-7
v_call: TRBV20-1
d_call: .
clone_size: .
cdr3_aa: CSVDLAPNSYEQYF
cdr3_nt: TGCAGTGTCGATCTAGCGCCTAACTCCTACGAGCAGTACTTC

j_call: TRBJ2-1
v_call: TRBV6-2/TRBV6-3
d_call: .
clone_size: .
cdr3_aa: CATSWRGAFNNEQFF
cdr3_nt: TGTGCCACCTCCTGGAGGGGGGCTTTTAACAATGAGCAGTTCTTC

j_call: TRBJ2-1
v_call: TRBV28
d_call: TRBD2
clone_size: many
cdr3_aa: CASSFPSLAGVRIEQFF
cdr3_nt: TGTGCCAGCAGTTTTCCCTCACTAGCGGGAGTTAGAATCGAGCAGTTCTTC

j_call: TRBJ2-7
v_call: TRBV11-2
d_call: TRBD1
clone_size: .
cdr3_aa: CASGLDRGYEQYF
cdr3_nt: TGTGCCAGCGGCTTAGACAGGGGCTACGAGCAGTACTTC

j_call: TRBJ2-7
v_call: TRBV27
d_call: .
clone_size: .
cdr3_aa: CASSLSWLASYEQYF
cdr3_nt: TGTGCCAGCAGTTTATCGTGGCTAGCCTCCTACGAGCAGTACTTC

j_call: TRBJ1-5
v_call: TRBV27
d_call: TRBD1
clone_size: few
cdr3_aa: CASRLDRVGNQPQHF
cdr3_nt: TGTGCCAGCAGGCTAGACAGGGTAGGGAATCAGCCCCAGCATTTT

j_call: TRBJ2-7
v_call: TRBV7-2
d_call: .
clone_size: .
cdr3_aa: CASSWPRGGYERYF
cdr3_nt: TGTGCCAGCAGCTGGCCGCGAGGCGGCTACGAGCGGTACTTC

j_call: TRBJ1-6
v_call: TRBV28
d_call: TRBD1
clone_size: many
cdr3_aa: CASSLGTGTSPLHF
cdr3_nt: TGTGCCAGCAGTCTGGGGACAGGGACTTCACCCCTCCACTTT

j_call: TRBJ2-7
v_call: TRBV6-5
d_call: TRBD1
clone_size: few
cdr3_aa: CASSCNRGLTYEQYF
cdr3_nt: TGTGCCAGCAGTTGCAATAGGGGGCTGACCTACGAGCAGTACTTC

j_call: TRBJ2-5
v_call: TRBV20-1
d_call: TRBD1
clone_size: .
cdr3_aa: CSARDPRTGSRTQYF
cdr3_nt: TGCAGTGCTAGAGATCCGCGGACAGGGTCGAGGACCCAGTACTTC

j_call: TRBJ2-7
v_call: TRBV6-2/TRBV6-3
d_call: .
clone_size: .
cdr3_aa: CASSSVHSYEQYF
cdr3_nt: TGTGCCAGCAGTTCTGTCCACTCCTACGAGCAGTACTTC

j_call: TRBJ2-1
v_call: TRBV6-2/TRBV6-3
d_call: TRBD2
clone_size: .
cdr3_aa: CASSYSYSGRGVNEQFF
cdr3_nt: TGTGCCAGCAGTTACTCGTATAGCGGGAGGGGGGTCAATGAGCAGTTCTTC

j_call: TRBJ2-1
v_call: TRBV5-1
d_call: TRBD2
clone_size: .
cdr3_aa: CASSSGLAGFSYNEQFF
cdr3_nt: TGCGCCAGCAGCTCGGGACTAGCGGGCTTCTCCTACAATGAGCAGTTCTTC

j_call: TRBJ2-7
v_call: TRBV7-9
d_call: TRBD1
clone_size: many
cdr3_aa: CASSRGGGFSSYEQYF
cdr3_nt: TGTGCCAGCAGCCGAGGGGGCGGGTTCAGCTCCTACGAGCAGTACTTC

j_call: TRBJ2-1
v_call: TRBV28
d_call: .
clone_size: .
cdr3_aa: CASSLGYGEQFF
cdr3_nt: TGTGCCAGCAGTTTGGGGTACGGTGAGCAGTTCTTC

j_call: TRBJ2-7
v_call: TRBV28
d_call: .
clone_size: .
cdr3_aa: CASSFRLKSYEQYF
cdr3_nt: TGTGCCAGCAGTTTTAGGTTGAAGTCCTACGAGCAGTACTTC